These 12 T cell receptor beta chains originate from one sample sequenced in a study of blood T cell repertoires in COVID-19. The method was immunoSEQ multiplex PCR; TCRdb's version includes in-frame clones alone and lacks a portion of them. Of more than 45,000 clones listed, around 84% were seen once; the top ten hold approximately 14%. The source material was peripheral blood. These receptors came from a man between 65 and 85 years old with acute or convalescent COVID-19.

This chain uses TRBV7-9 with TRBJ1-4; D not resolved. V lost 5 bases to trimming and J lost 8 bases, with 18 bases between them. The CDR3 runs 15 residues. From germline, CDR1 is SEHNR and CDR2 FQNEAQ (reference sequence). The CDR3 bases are TGTGCCAGCAGCCCTAGCTTGGGTTCTGGGGAAAAACTGTTTTTT. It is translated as CASSPSLGSGEKLFF.

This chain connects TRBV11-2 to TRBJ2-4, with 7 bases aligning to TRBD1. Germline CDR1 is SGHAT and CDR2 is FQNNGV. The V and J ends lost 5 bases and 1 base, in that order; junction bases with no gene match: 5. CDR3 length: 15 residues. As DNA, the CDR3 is TGTGCCAGCAGCCGGACAGGAGCGGCCAAAAACATTCAGTACTTC. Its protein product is CASSRTGAAKNIQYF. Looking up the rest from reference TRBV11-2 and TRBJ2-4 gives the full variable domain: EAGVAQSPRYKIIEKRQSVAFWCNPISGHATLYWYQQILGQGPKLLIQFQNNGVVDDSQLPKDRFSAERLKGVDSTLKIQPAKLEDSAVYLCASSRTGAAKNIQYFGAGTRLSVL.

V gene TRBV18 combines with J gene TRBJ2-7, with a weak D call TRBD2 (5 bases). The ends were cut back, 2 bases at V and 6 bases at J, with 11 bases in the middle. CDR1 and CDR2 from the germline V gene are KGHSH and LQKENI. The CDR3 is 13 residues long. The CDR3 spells CASSPRTRSEQYF. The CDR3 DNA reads TGTGCCAGCTCACCAAGAACTAGAAGCGAGCAGTACTTC.

CDR3 loop: CATTFTGGGQPQHF. The CDR3 nucleotides read TGTGCCACCACATTTACAGGGGGCGGTCAGCCCCAGCATTTT. This chain joins TRBV2 and TRBJ1-5, with 9 bases aligning to TRBD1. The CDR3 is 14 residues long. V dropped 10 bases and J dropped 6; count of bases not matched to a gene: 10. Germline CDR1 and CDR2: SNHLY and FYNNEI.

The DNA of the CDR3 is TGTGCCAGCAGCCAAGGCAGGGTCAACACCGGGGAGCTGTTTTTT. Its translation: CASSQGRVNTGELFF. This sequence joins TRBV4-2 and TRBJ2-2, with D maybe TRBD1 (5 bases). Trimming shortened V by 1 base and J by 2 bases, and 8 bases separated the two germline ends. Germline CDR1 and CDR2: LGHNA and YNFKEQ. This CDR3 has 15 residues.

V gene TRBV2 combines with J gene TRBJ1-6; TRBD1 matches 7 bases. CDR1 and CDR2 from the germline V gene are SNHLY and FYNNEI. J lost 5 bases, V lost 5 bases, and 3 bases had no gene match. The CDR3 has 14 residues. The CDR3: CASSRGTDNSPLHF. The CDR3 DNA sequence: TGTGCCAGCAGTCGGGGGACAGATAATTCACCCCTCCACTTT.

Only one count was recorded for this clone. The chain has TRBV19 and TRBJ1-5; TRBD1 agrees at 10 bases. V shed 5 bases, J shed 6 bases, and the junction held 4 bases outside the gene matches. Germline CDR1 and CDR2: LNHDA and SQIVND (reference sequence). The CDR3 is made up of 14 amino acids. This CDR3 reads CASSVTGGGQPQHF. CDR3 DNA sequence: TGTGCCAGTAGTGTGACAGGGGGCGGTCAGCCCCAGCATTTT.

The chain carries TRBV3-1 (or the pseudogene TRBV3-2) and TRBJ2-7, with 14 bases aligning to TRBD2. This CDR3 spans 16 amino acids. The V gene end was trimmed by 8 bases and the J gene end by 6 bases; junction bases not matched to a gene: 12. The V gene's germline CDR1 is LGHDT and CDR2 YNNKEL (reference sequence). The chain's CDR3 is CASAIGTSGRGGEQYF. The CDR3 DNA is TGTGCCAGCGCTATCGGGACTAGCGGGAGAGGGGGCGAGCAGTACTTC.

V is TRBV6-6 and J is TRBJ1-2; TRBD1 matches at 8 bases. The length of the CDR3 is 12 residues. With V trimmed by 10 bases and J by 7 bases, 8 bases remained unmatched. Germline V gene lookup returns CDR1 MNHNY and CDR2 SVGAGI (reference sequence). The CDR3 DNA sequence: TGTGCCACCACGGACAGGGAGGGTGGCTACACCTTC. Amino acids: CATTDREGGYTF.

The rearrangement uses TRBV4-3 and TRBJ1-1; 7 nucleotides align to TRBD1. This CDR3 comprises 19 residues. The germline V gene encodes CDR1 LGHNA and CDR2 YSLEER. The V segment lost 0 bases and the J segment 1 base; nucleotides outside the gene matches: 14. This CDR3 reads CASSQDPLGEGAGNTEAFF. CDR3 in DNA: TGCGCCAGCAGCCAAGATCCTCTAGGTGAGGGGGCGGGGAACACTGAAGCTTTCTTT.

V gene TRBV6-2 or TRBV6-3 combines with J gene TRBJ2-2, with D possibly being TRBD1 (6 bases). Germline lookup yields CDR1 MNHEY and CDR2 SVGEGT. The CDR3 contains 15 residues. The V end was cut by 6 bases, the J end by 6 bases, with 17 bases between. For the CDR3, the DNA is TGTGCCAGCAGCCTTTGGGGGCGCTCGGCCGGGGAGCTGTTTTTT. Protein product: CASSLWGRSAGELFF.

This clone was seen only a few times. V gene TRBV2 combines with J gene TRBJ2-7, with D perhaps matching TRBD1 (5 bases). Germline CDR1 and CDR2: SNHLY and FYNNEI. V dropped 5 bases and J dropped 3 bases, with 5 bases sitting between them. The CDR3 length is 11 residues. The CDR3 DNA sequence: TGTGCCAGCAGTCAGGGCTACGAGCAGTACGTC. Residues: CASSQGYEQYV.